The present T cell receptor beta chain was sequenced within a study of T cell clonality in common variable immunodeficiency. In its sample, this clone was seen many times. The antigen remains undetermined. The read finishes 3 residues shy of the CDR3 end, and the germline J gene is used to complete it. General study findings and limits: Fewer deletions and N-nucleotide insertions were reportedly seen in common variable immunodeficiency TCR beta sequences.

Heparinized whole blood, 5 to 8 ml, came from each donor. TCRdb keeps only in-frame clones here, not all; method: immunoSEQ multiplex PCR. Recorded here are over 50,000 clones, none singletons. V shed 5 bases and J shed 6 bases, with 10 bases lying between them. Germline lookup yields CDR1 MNHEY and CDR2 SVGEGT. There are 13 residues in the CDR3. The sequenced material came from peripheral blood mononuclear cells. The sequence derives from a person aged 18-70 years in good health. The chain has TRBV6-2 or TRBV6-3 and TRBJ2-2, with TRBD1 as a possible D gene (6 bases). CDR3 sequence: CASSGEGAGELFF. The sequenced part of the CDR3 DNA is TGTGCCAGCAGTGGTGAGGGGGCCGGGGAG.